What follows are 14 T cell receptor beta chains derived from one specimen sequenced in a study of T cell repertoires in cytomegalovirus infection. MiXCR, applied by TCRdb to the reads, yields one record per CDR3 protein. Found here are fewer than 1,000,000 distinct CDR3 sequences, roughly 30% of them singletons; the top ten hold about an eighth. Their antigen targets remain unknown. Sequenced material: cultured CD8+ T cells from PBMCs, taken from culture after CMV antigen stimulation. These receptors were taken from a human donor in good health (CMV status not recorded). Some clones in this sample may be carry-over from other donors' samples.

This clonotype was observed a few times. The chain uses TRBV6-5 and TRBJ2-2; the D gene could be TRBD1 or TRBD2 (5 bases each). The germline CDR1 and CDR2 sequences are MNHEY and SVGAGI. V lost 3 bases to trimming and J lost 7 bases, with 15 bases between them. CDR3 length: 15 amino acids. The CDR3 bases are TGTGCCAGCAGTTATCTTGTGGGGGATTACGGGGAGCTGTTTTTT. It specifies CASSYLVGDYGELFF.

This clonotype was seen many times. V usage is TRBV7-6 and J usage is TRBJ1-1; D uncertain. The CDR3 spans 15 residues. The V end was cut by 2 bases, the J end by 1 base, with 11 bases between. CDR1 and CDR2 from the germline V gene are SGHVS and FNYEAQ. For the CDR3, the DNA is TGTGCCAGCAGCTTAAGTGGCAGTTGGAACACTGAAGCTTTCTTT. Its protein product is CASSLSGSWNTEAFF.

The V and J genes are TRBV28 and TRBJ2-3; no firm D call. Germline CDR1 MDHEN, CDR2 SYDVKM. Trimming took off 6 bases at V and 4 bases at J, with 20 bases between the two ends. This CDR3 is 16 amino acids long. CDR3 nucleotides: TGTGCCAGCAGCCCCGGCGCCGACGCGTGGGCAGATACGCAGTATTTT. It encodes CASSPGADAWADTQYF.

Only a few counts were recorded for this clonotype. The chain recombines TRBV20-1 with TRBJ2-1; 11 positions agree with TRBD2. CDR1 is DFQATT, CDR2 SNEGSKA, per germline (reference sequence). This CDR3 has 15 amino acids. The V gene end was trimmed by 4 bases and the J gene end by 1 base; junction bases not matched to a gene: 3. CDR3 DNA sequence: TGCAGTGCTATAACTAGCGGGGGTTCCTACAATGAGCAGTTCTTC. Its translation is CSAITSGGSYNEQFF.

V and J are TRBV15 and TRBJ2-7; 7 positions match TRBD1. The CDR3 contains 13 residues. J was trimmed by 1 base and V by 9 bases; bases with no gene match: 6. Germline V gene data show CDR1 as LNHNV and CDR2 as YYDKDF (reference sequence). CDR3 protein: CATRDSQSYEQYF. CDR3 nucleotide sequence: TGTGCCACAAGGGACAGCCAATCCTACGAGCAGTACTTC.

This chain's CDR3 is CASSLRRRRDTEAFF. In nucleotides, the CDR3 is TGTGCCAGCAGTTTAAGAAGGCGGCGGGACACTGAAGCTTTCTTT. The genes are TRBV12-3 or TRBV12-4 and TRBJ1-1; D is uncertain. The CDR3 contains 15 residues. V lost 2 bases and J lost 3, with 13 bases in between.

The chain is built from TRBV12-3 or TRBV12-4 and TRBJ1-5; D might be TRBD1 (5 bases). This CDR3 has 15 residues. V lost 4 bases, J lost 3 bases, and 13 bases lay in between. The CDR3 spells CASSWVWDPNQPQHF. The CDR3 bases are TGTGCCAGCAGTTGGGTGTGGGACCCCAATCAGCCCCAGCATTTT.

The J gene is TRBJ1-2, the V gene TRBV19; no clear D gene. The CDR3 contains 14 residues. CDR1 and CDR2 (germline): LNHDA, SQIVND (reference sequence). Trimming stripped 6 bases from V and 6 bases from J, with 17 bases between. This chain's CDR3 is CASRSDPGLHGYTF. The CDR3 coding sequence is TGTGCCAGTAGATCGGACCCCGGGCTGCATGGCTACACCTTC.

In DNA form, the CDR3 reads TGTGCCAGCAGCTTCCGCGTCCGGGAGACCACAGATACGCAGTATTTT. This gives the protein CASSFRVRETTDTQYF. The V and J genes are TRBV7-2 and TRBJ2-3; D perhaps matches TRBD2 (6 bases). Per germline, CDR1 SGHTA and CDR2 FQGNSA. The length of the CDR3 is 16 residues. V was cut by 3 bases and J by 2 bases, with 15 bases left in between. The full variable domain, completed using reference TRBV7-2 and TRBJ2-3, is GAGVSQSPSNKVTEKGKDVELRCDPISGHTALYWYRQSLGQGLEFLIYFQGNSAPDKSGLPSDRFSAERTGGSVSTLTIQRTQQEDSAVYLCASSFRVRETTDTQYFGPGTRLTVL.

This clonotype was detected only a few times. The chain couples TRBV24-1 to TRBJ2-2; TRBD2 matches 11 bases. V lost 8 bases to trimming and J lost 2 bases; unmatched junction nucleotides: 18. Germline-derived CDR1 and CDR2 are KGHDR and SFDVKD. The CDR3 runs to 20 residues. The CDR3 bases are TGTGCCACCATAATAAACCCACTAGCGGGGGAGCCATGCAACACCGGGGAGCTGTTTTTT. Its translation: CATIINPLAGEPCNTGELFF.

The CDR3: CASRPGQLGDIQYF. CDR3 DNA sequence: TGTGCCAGCAGACCCGGACAGTTGGGGGACATTCAGTACTTC. The rearrangement links TRBV12-3 or TRBV12-4 to TRBJ2-4; D perhaps matches TRBD1 (6 bases). The V and J ends lost 6 bases and 8 bases respectively, with 17 bases between them. This CDR3 comprises 14 residues.

On this clonotype itself: One junction end disagrees with the germline gene, perhaps due to a read error. The rearrangement uses TRBV7-8 and TRBJ2-1; D ambiguous. The CDR3 loop spans 14 amino acids. Germline loops: CDR1 SGHVS, CDR2 FQNEAQ. CDR3 loop: CASSLVGAYNEQFF. DNA for the CDR3: TGTGCCAGCAGTTTAGTCGGCGCATACAATGAGCAGTTCTTC.

The genes are TRBV27 and TRBJ2-5; D not resolved. This CDR3 contains 13 residues. Germline V gives CDR1 MNHEY, CDR2 SMNVEV (reference sequence). V shed 6 bases and J shed 1 base, with 9 bases lying between them. CDR3 in DNA: TGTGCCAGCAGCCTCCACTTCCAAGAGACCCAGTACTTC. This encodes CASSLHFQETQYF.

J is TRBJ2-3 and V is TRBV20-1; 7 bases match TRBD2. The CDR3 spans 16 residues. After removal of 4 bases from V and 0 bases from J, the junction contained 10 bases not matched to a gene. Germline V gene sequence: CDR1 DFQATT, CDR2 SNEGSKA (reference sequence). The CDR3 DNA reads as TGCAGTGCTACCTTACTGGGAGGGCCTAGCACAGATACGCAGTATTTT. This gives the protein CSATLLGGPSTDTQYF.